The entry below describes one T cell receptor (beta chain). Its specificity is unknown. This sample is part of a study of shared clonotypes between healthy human individuals. Study-level information: CD8 memory received one plate per donor, CD8 naive two, CD4 memory three and CD4 naive three. Study observations and caveats: About 5.2% was the fraction of naive CD4 clonotypes found shared across four donors. A generally larger estimated richness was seen in naive subsets than in memory subsets.

CDR1 and CDR2 from the germline V gene are SEHNR and FQNEAQ (reference sequence). The CDR3 spans 14 residues. V gave up 5 bases and J gave up 2 bases, with 11 bases separating them. Sequencing was performed with immunoSEQ multiplex PCR; in TCRdb, only in-frame clones are kept and a portion is missing. The table has approximately 2,200,000 clones, 93% seen once. Terminally differentiated effector memory CD45RA+ cells were excluded from the naive CD8 cells, which were CD45RO-negative and positively selected for CCR7. The sequenced sample was naive CD8+ T cells from PBMCs. J is TRBJ2-3 and V is TRBV7-9; no firm D call. The receptor was isolated from a man aged 18 to 30 in good health. Some clones in this sample may be carry-over from other donors' samples. The CDR3 DNA follows: TGTGCCAGCAGCCCGCCGCCGTCCACAGATACGCAGTATTTT. Protein product: CASSPPPSTDTQYF.